The 25 T cell receptor beta chains below were found in one sample sequenced in a study of CD8+ T cells in alopecia areata (dated by TCRdb to 2017 to 2018). To prepare the library, the immunoSEQ multiplex PCR assay was applied. To provide template for TCR sequencing, every sample had RNA extracted and reverse transcribed into cDNA. As stored in TCRdb, this immuneACCESS dataset retains in-frame rearrangements with V and J assigned. A fraction of the clones does not appear; measured against another copy, unresolved V genes explain less than half of the discrepancy, and the remainder lacks a known reason. A total of roughly 120,000 clones appear in this sample, about half of them only once. The ten largest clones represent roughly 0.5% of the sample. The time point label for this specimen denotes: around 29 days on oral tofacitinib. According to the study, the label for this sample's treatment or condition signals: oral pan-JAK inhibitor, 5-10 mg twice daily.

Sequences were derived from CD4+ T cells sorted from blood, sampled at week 4, from a patient treated with tofacitinib. The receptors stem from a human donor with alopecia areata.

The chain joins TRBV30 to TRBJ2-7; 7 nucleotides align to TRBD2. Per the germline V gene, CDR1 is GTSNPN and CDR2 is SVGIG (reference sequence). Trimming removed 3 bases from V and 0 bases from J; junction bases left unmatched: 8. The CDR3 has 15 amino acids. This CDR3 reads CAWSALSGRSYEQYF. The DNA of the CDR3 is TGTGCCTGGAGCGCACTTAGCGGGCGCTCCTACGAGCAGTACTTC.

The chain links TRBV27 to TRBJ1-1; 8 positions match TRBD1. This CDR3 region has 14 residues. V was clipped by 7 bases and J by 4 bases; unmatched bases: 8. Germline V gives CDR1 MNHEY, CDR2 SMNVEV (reference sequence). CDR3 DNA: TGTGCCAGCACGTCAGGGGGCATGAGCACTGAAGCTTTCTTT. Translation gives CASTSGGMSTEAFF.

The chain joins TRBV5-1 to TRBJ2-2; the D gene is possibly TRBD2 (6 bases). V lost 1 base, J lost 5 bases, and 12 bases lay in between. CDR1 SGHRS and CDR2 YFSETQ come from the germline V gene. The CDR3 runs 15 residues. DNA of the CDR3: TGCGCCAGCAGCTTGAACGGGGAGGAAACCGGGGAGCTGTTTTTT. It codes for CASSLNGEETGELFF.

This clone was seen a handful of times. This chain joins TRBV6-1 and TRBJ2-6; the D gene is possibly TRBD1 (5 bases). The CDR3 has 14 amino acids. Germline V gives CDR1 MNHNS, CDR2 SASEGT. V gave up 8 bases and J gave up 2 bases, with 10 bases separating them. Written as DNA, the CDR3 is TGTGCCAGCTCGACAGTCACTGGGGCCAACGTCCTGACTTTC. The encoded protein is CASSTVTGANVLTF.

This clone was seen a handful of times. The chain employs TRBV28 and TRBJ1-2; D gene ambiguous. Trimming pared 4 bases from V and 4 bases from J, leaving 10 bases between. The germline CDR1 and CDR2 sequences are MDHEN and SYDVKM. This CDR3 spans 13 amino acids. CDR3 protein: CASSSDGVYGYTF. The CDR3 bases are TGTGCCAGCAGTTCGGACGGGGTCTATGGCTACACCTTC.

The rearrangement uses TRBV29-1 and TRBJ1-1; TRBD1 aligns across 7 bases. V dropped 3 bases and J dropped 4; count of bases not matched to a gene: 5. The CDR3 contains 13 residues. The V gene's germline CDR1 is SQVTM and CDR2 ANQGSEA. The CDR3 loop is CSVEEGASTEAFF. The CDR3 region has the DNA TGCAGCGTTGAGGAGGGGGCGAGCACTGAAGCTTTCTTT. Full variable domain (remainder filled in from reference TRBV29-1 and TRBJ1-1): SAVISQKPSRDICQRGTSLTIQCQVDSQVTMMFWYRQQPGQSLTLIATANQGSEATYESGFVIDKFPISRPNLTFSTLTVSNMSPEDSSIYLCSVEEGASTEAFFGQGTRLTVV.

The gene calls are TRBV7-3 and TRBJ2-7; 8 nucleotides align to TRBD1. The germline V gene has CDR1 SGHTA and CDR2 FQGTGA. CDR3 length: 14 amino acids. V trimming: 2 bases; J trimming: 3 bases; junction bases outside the gene matches: 3. CDR3 residues: CASSLGGQGYEQYF. The CDR3 bases are TGTGCCAGCAGCTTAGGAGGACAGGGCTACGAGCAGTACTTC.

This chain links TRBV9 with TRBJ1-1; D gene unclear. The CDR3 has 14 residues. Deletions cut 4 bases from V and 5 bases from J, with 15 bases between. The germline V gene has CDR1 SGDLS and CDR2 YYNGEE. The chain's CDR3 is CASSSRPGPTEAFF. The CDR3 region has the DNA TGTGCCAGCAGCTCGCGACCGGGCCCGACTGAAGCTTTCTTT.

Concerning this clone: Its ends do not fully match the called genes, so a read error is possible. The chain employs TRBV7-7 and TRBJ2-5; 7 bases map to TRBD1. Germline V gives CDR1 SSHAT, CDR2 FNYEAQ (reference sequence). The CDR3 covers 15 residues. The CDR3 region is CASSQTGTAQETQYF. As DNA, the CDR3 is TGTGCTAGCAGCCAAACCGGGACAGCCCAAGAGACCCAGTACTTC.

V and J are TRBV15 and TRBJ2-3; 7 bases align to TRBD1. J lost 4 bases, V lost 0 bases, and 7 bases had no gene match. The CDR3 has 16 amino acids. Germline CDR1 reads LNHNV; CDR2 reads YYDKDF (reference sequence). The CDR3 reads CATSREQGIYSDTQYF. The CDR3 nucleotides read TGTGCCACCAGCAGAGAACAGGGGATTTATTCAGATACGCAGTATTTT. Full variable domain (rest looked up from reference TRBV15 and TRBJ2-3): DAMVIQNPRYQVTQFGKPVTLSCSQTLNHNVMYWYQQKSSQAPKLLFHYYDKDFNNEADTPDNFQSRRPNTSFCFLDIRSPGLGDTAMYLCATSREQGIYSDTQYFGPGTRLTVL.

This chain's CDR3 is CASSETRGETQYF. In DNA, the CDR3 is TGTGCCAGCAGTGAAACCCGTGGAGAGACCCAGTACTTC. The chain links TRBV25-1 to TRBJ2-5, with no clear D. Germline loops: CDR1 MGHDK, CDR2 SYGVNS. Trimming stripped 2 bases from V and 4 bases from J, with 8 bases between. The CDR3 runs to 13 residues.

This clone was seen only once. This chain links TRBV15 with TRBJ2-7, with 11 bases fitting TRBD2. V was pared by 3 bases and J by 4 bases, with 8 bases of the junction left unmatched. Germline CDR1 is LNHNV and CDR2 is YYDKDF (reference sequence). The length of the CDR3 is 16 residues. In DNA, the CDR3 is TGTGCCACCAGCAGGGACACTAGCGGGAGACTTTACGAGCAGTACTTC. It specifies CATSRDTSGRLYEQYF.

The gene calls are TRBV7-9 and TRBJ2-1; 7 bases are a match to TRBD2. This CDR3 is 16 amino acids long. Germline V gene lookup returns CDR1 SEHNR and CDR2 FQNEAQ (reference sequence). With V trimmed by 2 bases and J by 5 bases, 9 bases remained unmatched. As DNA, the CDR3 is TGTGCCAGCAGCTTAACAAGCGGGATGTGGGACAATGAGCAGTTCTTC. Amino acid sequence: CASSLTSGMWDNEQFF. Based on the CDR3 plus reference TRBV7-9 and TRBJ2-1, the full variable domain is DTGVSQNPRHKITKRGQNVTFRCDPISEHNRLYWYRQTLGQGPEFLTYFQNEAQLEKSRLLSDRFSAERPKGSFSTLEIQRTEQGDSAMYLCASSLTSGMWDNEQFFGPGTRLTVL.

This rearrangement joins TRBV29-1 to TRBJ1-2, with 10 bases aligning to TRBD1. The CDR3 runs to 12 residues. Germline V gene data show CDR1 as SQVTM and CDR2 as ANQGSEA. J lost 8 bases, V lost 6 bases, and 6 bases had no gene match. The CDR3 bases are TGCAGCGTGACCGGGACAGGGGACGGCTACACCTTC. As protein: CSVTGTGDGYTF. Full variable domain (remainder filled in from reference TRBV29-1 and TRBJ1-2): SAVISQKPSRDICQRGTSLTIQCQVDSQVTMMFWYRQQPGQSLTLIATANQGSEATYESGFVIDKFPISRPNLTFSTLTVSNMSPEDSSIYLCSVTGTGDGYTFGSGTRLTVV.

This clone appeared a few times. This rearrangement joins TRBV7-3 to TRBJ2-1; D may be TRBD1 or TRBD2 (5 bases each). V lost 7 bases and J 9 bases, leaving 22 bases between the germline ends. There are 15 residues in the CDR3. CDR1 SGHTA and CDR2 FQGTGA come from the germline V gene. CDR3 DNA sequence: TGTGCCAGCACTCCCTCTGGGGACGCTCGAAGTGAGCAGTTCTTC. Translation: CASTPSGDARSEQFF. Full variable domain (outside the CDR3, taken from reference TRBV7-3 and TRBJ2-1): GAGVSQTPSNKVTEKGKYVELRCDPISGHTALYWYRQSLGQGPEFLIYFQGTGAADDSGLPNDRFFAVRPEGSVSTLKIQRTERGDSAVYLCASTPSGDARSEQFFGPGTRLTVL.

The chain links TRBV7-2 to TRBJ2-7; D gene ambiguous. The germline V and J ends were trimmed by 5 bases and 3 bases, with 14 bases remaining between them. Germline CDR1 SGHTA, CDR2 FQGNSA. The CDR3 is made up of 14 amino acids. CDR3 nucleotide sequence: TGTGCCAGCAGCGCCGGTGGAGATTACTACGAGCAGTACTTC. Amino acid sequence: CASSAGGDYYEQYF.

This clone showed up just a few times. The V gene is TRBV29-1, the J gene TRBJ1-2; D is ambiguous. The CDR3 covers 13 residues. Trimming took 5 bases from V and 7 from J, leaving 17 bases between them. Per germline, CDR1 SQVTM and CDR2 ANQGSEA. CDR3 loop: CSVSPLRAGGYTF. The DNA of the CDR3 is TGCAGCGTTTCGCCTCTTCGGGCGGGTGGCTACACCTTC. Full variable domain (outside the CDR3, taken from reference TRBV29-1 and TRBJ1-2): SAVISQKPSRDICQRGTSLTIQCQVDSQVTMMFWYRQQPGQSLTLIATANQGSEATYESGFVIDKFPISRPNLTFSTLTVSNMSPEDSSIYLCSVSPLRAGGYTFGSGTRLTVV.

The rearrangement links TRBV30 to TRBJ1-5; D gene ambiguous. CDR1 and CDR2 (germline): GTSNPN, SVGIG (reference sequence). With 7 bases removed from V and 0 bases from J, the gap between germline ends came to 10 bases. This CDR3 spans 13 amino acids. The CDR3 DNA sequence: TGTGCCTACAAGCAGAATAGCAATCAGCCCCAGCATTTT. Translating it yields CAYKQNSNQPQHF.

V gene TRBV18 combines with J gene TRBJ1-2; D ambiguous. Germline V gives CDR1 KGHSH, CDR2 LQKENI. The CDR3 has 13 amino acids. Deletions cut 2 bases from V and 7 bases from J, with 11 bases between. The CDR3 nucleotides are TGTGCCAGCTCACCAGATACCTCCCGTGGCTACACCTTC. Translation gives CASSPDTSRGYTF. The complete variable domain, with remaining parts taken from reference TRBV18 and TRBJ1-2, reads NAGVMQNPRHLVRRRGQEARLRCSPMKGHSHVYWYRQLPEEGLKFMVYLQKENIIDESGMPKERFSAEFPKEGPSILRIQQVVRGDSAAYFCASSPDTSRGYTFGSGTRLTVV.

A few counts support this clone. This rearrangement joins TRBV2 to TRBJ1-2; tentative D call: TRBD1 (6 bases). This CDR3 has 13 amino acids. V was cut by 10 bases and J by 3 bases, with 15 bases left in between. CDR1 and CDR2 from the germline V gene are SNHLY and FYNNEI. This CDR3 reads CAIQGQVDYGYTF. For the CDR3, the DNA is TGTGCCATACAGGGTCAGGTCGACTATGGCTACACCTTC.

This chain uses TRBV7-8 with TRBJ2-1; D call uncertain. Per the germline V gene, CDR1 is SGHVS and CDR2 is FQNEAQ. CDR3 length: 17 residues. Trimming took 4 bases from V and 5 from J, leaving 21 bases between them. The CDR3 region is CASSSLELITFHNEQFF. The CDR3 DNA reads TGTGCCAGCAGCTCCCTCGAGCTGATTACCTTCCACAATGAGCAGTTCTTC.

The V gene is TRBV11-2, the J gene TRBJ2-7; D remains unclear. Germline-derived CDR1 and CDR2 are SGHAT and FQNNGV. Between the trimmed V and J ends, which lost 1 base and 0 bases, there was a span of 1 base. CDR3 length: 12 amino acids. CDR3 bases: TGTGCCAGCAGCTTAGGCTCCTACGAGCAGTACTTC. It translates to CASSLGSYEQYF.

The chain links TRBV6-5 to TRBJ2-2; TRBD2 agrees at 9 bases. CDR1 MNHEY and CDR2 SVGAGI come from the germline V gene. CDR3 length: 16 residues. V was pared by 2 bases and J by 5 bases, with 6 bases of the junction left unmatched. Here the CDR3 DNA reads TGTGCCAGCAGTTACCCCTCTAGCGGGATTACCGGGGAGCTGTTTTTT. Its translation: CASSYPSSGITGELFF.

This clone occurred a few times. This chain joins TRBV19 and TRBJ1-1; 7 bases match TRBD1. The CDR3 is 12 residues long. The trim removed 2 bases at V and 7 bases at J, leaving 1 base unmatched. CDR1 is LNHDA and CDR2 is SQIVND in the germline V gene (reference sequence). The CDR3 sequence is CASSIRDSEAFF. CDR3 bases: TGTGCCAGTAGTATAAGGGACAGTGAAGCTTTCTTT.

This clone was seen a handful of times. V gene TRBV4-1 combines with J gene TRBJ2-5, with 8 bases identical to TRBD2. V shed 1 base, J shed 5 bases, and the junction held 9 bases outside the gene matches. The germline CDR1 and CDR2 sequences are MGHRA and YSYEKL. This CDR3 spans 16 amino acids. The CDR3 loop reads CASSQGVSGGGETQYF. Here the CDR3 DNA reads TGCGCCAGCAGCCAAGGAGTAAGCGGGGGAGGGGAGACCCAGTACTTC.